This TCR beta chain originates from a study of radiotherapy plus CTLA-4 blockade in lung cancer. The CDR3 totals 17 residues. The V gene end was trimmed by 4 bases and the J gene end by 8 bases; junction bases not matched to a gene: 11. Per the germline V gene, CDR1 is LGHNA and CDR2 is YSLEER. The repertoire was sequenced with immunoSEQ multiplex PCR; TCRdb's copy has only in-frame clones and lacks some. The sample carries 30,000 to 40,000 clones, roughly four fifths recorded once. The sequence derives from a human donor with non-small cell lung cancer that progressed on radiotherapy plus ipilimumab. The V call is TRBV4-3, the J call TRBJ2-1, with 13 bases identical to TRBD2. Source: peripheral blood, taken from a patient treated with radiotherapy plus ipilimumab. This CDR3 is CASSPWTSGGASDEQFF. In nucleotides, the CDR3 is TGCGCCAGCAGCCCCTGGACTAGCGGGGGCGCCTCGGATGAGCAGTTCTTC.